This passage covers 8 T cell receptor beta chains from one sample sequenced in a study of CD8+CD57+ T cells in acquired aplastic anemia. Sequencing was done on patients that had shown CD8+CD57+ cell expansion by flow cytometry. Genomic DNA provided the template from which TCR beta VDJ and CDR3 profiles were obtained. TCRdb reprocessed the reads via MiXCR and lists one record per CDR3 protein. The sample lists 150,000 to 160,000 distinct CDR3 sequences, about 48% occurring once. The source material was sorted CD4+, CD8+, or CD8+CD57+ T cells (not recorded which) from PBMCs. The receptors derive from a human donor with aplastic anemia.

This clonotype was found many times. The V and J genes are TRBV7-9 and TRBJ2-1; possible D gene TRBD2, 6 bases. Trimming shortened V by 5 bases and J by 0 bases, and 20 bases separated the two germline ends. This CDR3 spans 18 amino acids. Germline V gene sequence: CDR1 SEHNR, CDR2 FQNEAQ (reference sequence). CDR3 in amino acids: CASSPRLSGRNSYNEQFF. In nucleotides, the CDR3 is TGTGCCAGCAGCCCCCGGCTCAGCGGGCGAAACTCCTACAATGAGCAGTTCTTC.

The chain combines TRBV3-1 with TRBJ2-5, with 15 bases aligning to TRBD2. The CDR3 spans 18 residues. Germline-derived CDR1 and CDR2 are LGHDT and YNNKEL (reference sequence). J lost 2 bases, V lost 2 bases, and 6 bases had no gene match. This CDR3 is CASSQRTSGGGPQETQYF. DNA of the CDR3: TGTGCCAGCAGCCAAAGGACTAGCGGGGGGGGACCGCAAGAGACCCAGTACTTC.

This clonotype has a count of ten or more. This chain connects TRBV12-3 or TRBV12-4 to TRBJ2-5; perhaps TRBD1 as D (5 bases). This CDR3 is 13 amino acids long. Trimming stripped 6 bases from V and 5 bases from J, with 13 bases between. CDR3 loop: CASSTRVTETQYF. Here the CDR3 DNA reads TGTGCCAGCAGCACCAGGGTCACGGAGACCCAGTACTTC.

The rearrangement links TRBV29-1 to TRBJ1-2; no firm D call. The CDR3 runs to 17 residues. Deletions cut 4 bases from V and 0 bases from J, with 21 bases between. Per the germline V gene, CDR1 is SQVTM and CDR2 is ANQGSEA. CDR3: CSVVAPTHPTANYGYTF. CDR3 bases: TGCAGCGTTGTCGCACCAACCCATCCTACGGCTAACTATGGCTACACCTTC.

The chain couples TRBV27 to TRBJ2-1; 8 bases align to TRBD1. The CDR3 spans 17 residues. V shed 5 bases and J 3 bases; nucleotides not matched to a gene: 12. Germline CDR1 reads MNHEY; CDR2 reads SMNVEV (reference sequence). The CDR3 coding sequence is TGTGCCAGCAGTCAACCCGCCGGGACAGGAAACTACAATGAGCAGTTCTTC. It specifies CASSQPAGTGNYNEQFF.

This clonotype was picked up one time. The CDR3 spells CATSRDWRAGEQYF. CDR3 bases: TGTGCCACCAGCAGAGATTGGAGGGCAGGGGAGCAGTACTTC. The J gene is TRBJ2-7, the V gene TRBV15; weak D call: TRBD2 (6 bases). Per the germline V gene, CDR1 is LNHNV and CDR2 is YYDKDF (reference sequence). The CDR3 runs to 14 residues. V was trimmed by 0 bases and J by 7 bases, leaving 13 bases between them.

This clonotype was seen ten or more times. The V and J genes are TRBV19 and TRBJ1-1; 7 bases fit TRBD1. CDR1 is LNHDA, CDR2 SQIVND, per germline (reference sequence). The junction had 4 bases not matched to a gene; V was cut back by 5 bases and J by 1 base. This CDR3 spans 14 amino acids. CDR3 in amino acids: CASSAWTGNTEAFF. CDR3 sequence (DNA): TGTGCCAGTAGTGCTTGGACAGGGAACACTGAAGCTTTCTTT.

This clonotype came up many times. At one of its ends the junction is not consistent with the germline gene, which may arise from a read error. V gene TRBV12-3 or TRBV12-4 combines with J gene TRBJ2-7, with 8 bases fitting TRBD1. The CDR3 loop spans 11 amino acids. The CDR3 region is CASSFGDRLVF. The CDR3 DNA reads TGTGCCAGCAGTTTTGGGGACAGGCTAGTCTTC.